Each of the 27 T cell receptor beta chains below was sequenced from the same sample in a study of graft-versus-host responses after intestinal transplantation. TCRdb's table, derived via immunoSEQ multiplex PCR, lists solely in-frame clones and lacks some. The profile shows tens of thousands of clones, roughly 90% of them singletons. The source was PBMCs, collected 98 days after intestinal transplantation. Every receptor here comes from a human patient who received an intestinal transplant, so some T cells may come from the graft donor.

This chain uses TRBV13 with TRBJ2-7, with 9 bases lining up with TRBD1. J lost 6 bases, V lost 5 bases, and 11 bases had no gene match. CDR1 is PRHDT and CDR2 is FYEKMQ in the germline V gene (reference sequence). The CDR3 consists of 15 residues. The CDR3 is CASSPFQGTGIEQYF. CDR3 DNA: TGTGCCAGCAGCCCCTTTCAGGGGACAGGGATCGAGCAGTACTTC.

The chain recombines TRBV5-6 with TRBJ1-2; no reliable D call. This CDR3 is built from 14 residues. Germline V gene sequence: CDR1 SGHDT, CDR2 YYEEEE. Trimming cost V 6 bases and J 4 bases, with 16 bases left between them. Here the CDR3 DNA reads TGTGCCAGCACCCCGTCGTTTACCGGCTATGGCTACACCTTC. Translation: CASTPSFTGYGYTF.

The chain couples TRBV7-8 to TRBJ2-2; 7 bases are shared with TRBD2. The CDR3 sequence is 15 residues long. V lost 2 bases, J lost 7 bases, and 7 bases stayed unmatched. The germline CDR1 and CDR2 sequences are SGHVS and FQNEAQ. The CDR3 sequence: CASSLRREMGGELFF. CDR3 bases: TGTGCCAGCAGCTTAAGGCGGGAGATGGGCGGGGAGCTGTTTTTT. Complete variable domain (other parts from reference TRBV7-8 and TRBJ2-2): GAGVSQSPRYKVAKRGQDVALRCDPISGHVSLFWYQQALGQGPEFLTYFQNEAQLDKSGLPSDRFFAERPEGSVSTLKIQRTQQEDSAVYLCASSLRREMGGELFFGEGSRLTVL.

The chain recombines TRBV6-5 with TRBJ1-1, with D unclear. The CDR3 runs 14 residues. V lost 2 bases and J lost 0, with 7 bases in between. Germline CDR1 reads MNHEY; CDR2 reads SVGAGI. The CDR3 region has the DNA TGTGCCAGCAGTTACAGGGTCATGAACACTGAAGCTTTCTTT. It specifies CASSYRVMNTEAFF.

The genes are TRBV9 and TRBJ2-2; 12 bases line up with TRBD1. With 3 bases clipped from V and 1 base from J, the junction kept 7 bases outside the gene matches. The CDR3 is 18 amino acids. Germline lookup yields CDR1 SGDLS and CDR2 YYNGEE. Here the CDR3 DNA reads TGTGCCAGCAGCGCAAGGGACAGGGGGCGTCTGAACACCGGGGAGCTGTTTTTT. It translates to CASSARDRGRLNTGELFF.

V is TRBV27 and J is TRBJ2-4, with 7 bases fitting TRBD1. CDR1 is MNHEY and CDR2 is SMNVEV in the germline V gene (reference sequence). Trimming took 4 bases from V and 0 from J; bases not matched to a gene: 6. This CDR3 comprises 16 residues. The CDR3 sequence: CASSSAYRGAKNIQYF. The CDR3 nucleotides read TGTGCCAGCAGTTCGGCCTACAGGGGAGCCAAAAACATTCAGTACTTC.

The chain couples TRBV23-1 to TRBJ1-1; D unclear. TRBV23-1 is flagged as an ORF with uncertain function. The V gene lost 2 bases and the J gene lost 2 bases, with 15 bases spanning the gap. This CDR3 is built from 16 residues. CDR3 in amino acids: CASSQRTSEINTEAFF. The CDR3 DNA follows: TGCGCCAGCAGTCAAAGAACGTCTGAGATAAACACTGAAGCTTTCTTT.

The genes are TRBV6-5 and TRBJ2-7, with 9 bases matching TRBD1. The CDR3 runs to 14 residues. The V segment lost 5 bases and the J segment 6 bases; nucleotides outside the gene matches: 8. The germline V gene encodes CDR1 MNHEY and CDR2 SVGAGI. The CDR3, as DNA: TGTGCCAGCAGTGATCGGGACAGGGCAGCCGAGCAGTACTTC. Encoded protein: CASSDRDRAAEQYF.

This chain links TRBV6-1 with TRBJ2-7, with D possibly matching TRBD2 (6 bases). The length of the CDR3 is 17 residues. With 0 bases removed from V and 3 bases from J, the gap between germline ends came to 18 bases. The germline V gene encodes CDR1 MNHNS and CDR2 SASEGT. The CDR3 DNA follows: TGTGCCAGCAGTGAAGCGGGTAAACTAGCCTCCATCTACGAGCAGTACTTC. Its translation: CASSEAGKLASIYEQYF.

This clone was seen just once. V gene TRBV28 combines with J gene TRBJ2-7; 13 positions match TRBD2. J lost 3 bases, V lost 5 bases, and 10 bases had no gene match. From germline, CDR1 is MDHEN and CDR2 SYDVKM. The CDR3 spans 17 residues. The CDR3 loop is CASSTILAGGPNYEQYF. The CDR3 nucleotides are TGTGCCAGCAGTACGATACTAGCGGGAGGGCCGAACTACGAGCAGTACTTC.

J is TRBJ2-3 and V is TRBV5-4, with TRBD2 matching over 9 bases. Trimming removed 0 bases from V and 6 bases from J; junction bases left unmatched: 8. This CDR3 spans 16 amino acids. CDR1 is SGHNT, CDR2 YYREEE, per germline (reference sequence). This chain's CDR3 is CASSLAGRGGPDTQYF. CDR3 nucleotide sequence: TGTGCCAGCAGCTTGGCTGGGCGGGGGGGCCCGGATACGCAGTATTTT.

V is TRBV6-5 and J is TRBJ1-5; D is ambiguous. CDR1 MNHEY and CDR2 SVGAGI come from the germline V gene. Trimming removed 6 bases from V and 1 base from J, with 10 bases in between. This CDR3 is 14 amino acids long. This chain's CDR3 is CASSQPWSNQPQHF. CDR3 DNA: TGTGCCAGCAGCCAACCCTGGAGCAATCAGCCCCAGCATTTT.

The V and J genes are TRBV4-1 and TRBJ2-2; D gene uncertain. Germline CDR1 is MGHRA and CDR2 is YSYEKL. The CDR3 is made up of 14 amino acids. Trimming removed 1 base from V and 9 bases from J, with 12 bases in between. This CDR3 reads CASSQAWVRRELFF. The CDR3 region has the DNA TGCGCCAGCAGCCAAGCGTGGGTTCGTCGGGAGCTGTTTTTT.

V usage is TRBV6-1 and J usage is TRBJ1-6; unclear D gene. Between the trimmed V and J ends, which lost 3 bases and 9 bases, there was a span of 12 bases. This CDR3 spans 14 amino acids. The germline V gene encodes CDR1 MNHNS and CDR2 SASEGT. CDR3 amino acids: CASSEGPTTSPLHF. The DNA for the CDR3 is TGTGCCAGCAGTGAGGGTCCAACAACTTCACCCCTCCACTTT.

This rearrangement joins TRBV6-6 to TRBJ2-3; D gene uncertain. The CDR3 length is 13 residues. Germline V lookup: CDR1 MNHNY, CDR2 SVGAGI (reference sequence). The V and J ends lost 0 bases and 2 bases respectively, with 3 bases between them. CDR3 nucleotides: TGTGCCAGCAGTTACTCTTCCACAGATACGCAGTATTTT. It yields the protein CASSYSSTDTQYF.

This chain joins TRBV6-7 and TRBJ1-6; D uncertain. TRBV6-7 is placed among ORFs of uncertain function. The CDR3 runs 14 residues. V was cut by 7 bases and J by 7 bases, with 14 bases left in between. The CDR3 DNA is TGTGCCAGCACCACTGGGAAGGGAAATTCACCCCTCCACTTT. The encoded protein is CASTTGKGNSPLHF.

The CDR3 DNA sequence: TGCGCCAGCAGCGCCTCGGACAGGAACACCGGGGAGCTGTTTTTT. The encoded protein is CASSASDRNTGELFF. This chain joins TRBV10-2 and TRBJ2-2; a possible D gene is TRBD1 (6 bases). The CDR3 consists of 15 residues. Germline assignment: CDR1 WSHSY and CDR2 SAAADI. Trimming removed 6 bases at V and 1 base at J, with 12 bases between.

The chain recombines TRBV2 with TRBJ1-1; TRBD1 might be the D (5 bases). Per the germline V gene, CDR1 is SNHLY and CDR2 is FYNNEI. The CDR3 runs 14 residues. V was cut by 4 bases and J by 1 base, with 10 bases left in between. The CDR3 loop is CASSGGTANTEAFF. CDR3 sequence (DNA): TGTGCCAGCAGTGGAGGGACGGCGAACACTGAAGCTTTCTTT.

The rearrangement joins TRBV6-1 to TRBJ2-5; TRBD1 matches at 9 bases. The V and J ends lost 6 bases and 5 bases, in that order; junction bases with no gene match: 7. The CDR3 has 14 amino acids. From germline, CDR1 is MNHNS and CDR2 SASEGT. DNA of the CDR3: TGTGCCAGCAGGACTACAGGGGGCAGGGAGACCCAGTACTTC. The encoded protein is CASRTTGGRETQYF.

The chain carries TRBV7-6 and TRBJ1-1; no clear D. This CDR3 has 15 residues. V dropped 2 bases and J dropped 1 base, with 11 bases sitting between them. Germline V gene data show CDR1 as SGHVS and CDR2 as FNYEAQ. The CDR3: CASSLRVEANTEAFF. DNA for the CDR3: TGTGCCAGCAGCTTAAGGGTAGAGGCGAACACTGAAGCTTTCTTT.

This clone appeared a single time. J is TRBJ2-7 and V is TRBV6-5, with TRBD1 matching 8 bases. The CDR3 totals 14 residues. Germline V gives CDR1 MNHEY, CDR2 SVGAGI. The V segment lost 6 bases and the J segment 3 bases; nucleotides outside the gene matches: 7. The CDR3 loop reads CASRMDRVLYEQYF. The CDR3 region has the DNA TGTGCCAGCAGGATGGACAGGGTCCTCTACGAGCAGTACTTC.

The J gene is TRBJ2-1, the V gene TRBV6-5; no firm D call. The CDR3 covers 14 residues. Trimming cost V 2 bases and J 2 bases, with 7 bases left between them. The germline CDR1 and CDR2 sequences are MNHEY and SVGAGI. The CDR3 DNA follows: TGTGCCAGCAGTTACACCGGCGCCTACAATGAGCAGTTCTTC. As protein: CASSYTGAYNEQFF.

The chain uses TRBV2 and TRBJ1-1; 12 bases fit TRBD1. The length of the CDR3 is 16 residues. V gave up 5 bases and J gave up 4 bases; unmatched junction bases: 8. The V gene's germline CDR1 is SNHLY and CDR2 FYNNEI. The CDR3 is CASSWDRGRASTEAFF. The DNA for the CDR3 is TGTGCCAGCAGTTGGGACAGGGGGCGAGCCAGCACTGAAGCTTTCTTT. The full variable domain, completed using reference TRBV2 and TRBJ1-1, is EPEVTQTPSHQVTQMGQEVILRCVPISNHLYFYWYRQILGQKVEFLVSFYNNEISEKSEIFDDQFSVERPDGSNFTLKIRSTKLEDSAMYFCASSWDRGRASTEAFFGQGTRLTVV.

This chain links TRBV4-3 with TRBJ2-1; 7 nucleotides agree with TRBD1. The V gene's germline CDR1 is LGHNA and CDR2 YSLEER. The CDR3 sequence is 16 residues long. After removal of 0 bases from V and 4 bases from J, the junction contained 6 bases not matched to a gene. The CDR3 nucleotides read TGCGCCAGCAGCCAAGATATGGGACAGCAATACAATGAGCAGTTCTTC. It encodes CASSQDMGQQYNEQFF.

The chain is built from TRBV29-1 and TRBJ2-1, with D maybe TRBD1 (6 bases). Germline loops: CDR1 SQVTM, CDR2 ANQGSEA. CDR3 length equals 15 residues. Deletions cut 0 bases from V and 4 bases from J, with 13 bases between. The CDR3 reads CSVEDADSPYNEQFF. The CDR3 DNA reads TGCAGCGTTGAAGACGCGGACAGTCCTTACAATGAGCAGTTCTTC.

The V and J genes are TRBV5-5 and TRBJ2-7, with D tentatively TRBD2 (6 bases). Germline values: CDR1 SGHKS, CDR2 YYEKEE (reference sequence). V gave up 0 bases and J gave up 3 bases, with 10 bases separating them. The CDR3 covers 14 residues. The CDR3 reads CASSLAGDLYEQYF. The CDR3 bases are TGTGCCAGCAGCTTGGCGGGGGACCTCTACGAGCAGTACTTC.

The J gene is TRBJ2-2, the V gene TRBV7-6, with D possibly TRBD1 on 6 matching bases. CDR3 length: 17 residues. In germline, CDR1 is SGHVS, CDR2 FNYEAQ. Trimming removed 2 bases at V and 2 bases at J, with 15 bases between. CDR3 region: CASSLFFTGQNTGELFF. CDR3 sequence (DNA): TGTGCCAGCAGCTTATTCTTTACAGGGCAAAACACCGGGGAGCTGTTTTTT.